A selection of T cell receptor beta chains follows, all from one sample in a study of cytomegalovirus exposure and HLA in healthy donors. TCRdb's copy holds only in-frame clones and misses some; the assay was immunoSEQ multiplex PCR. The sample has around 150,000 clones; approximately 80% are singletons. Sequencing input: PBMCs. These receptor sequences come from a male donor in good health and CMV-seronegative. Both conserved end residues are part of each CDR3. A D gene is named only where the DNA matches it firmly. Not every row has a clone size; where given, it reads once, few, many or a size class.

V: TRBV20-1
size: -
J: TRBJ2-7
D: -
CDR3: CSVSVREQYF
DNA: TGCAGTGTATCGGTCCGCGAGCAGTACTTC

V: TRBV9
size: -
J: TRBJ1-1
D: -
CDR3: CASSVDIERAAFF
DNA: TGTGCCAGCAGCGTAGATATAGAGAGGGCAGCTTTCTTT

V: TRBV4-2
size: once
J: TRBJ2-3
D: TRBD1
CDR3: CASSQHNRGIGTDTQYF
DNA: TGTGCCAGCAGCCAACATAACAGGGGGATCGGTACAGATACGCAGTATTTT

V: TRBV9
size: few
J: TRBJ2-7
D: -
CDR3: CASSPQGSYEQYF
DNA: TGTGCCAGCAGCCCTCAGGGTTCCTACGAGCAGTACTTC

V: TRBV28
size: -
J: TRBJ1-1
D: -
CDR3: CASSSTGDGDTEAFF
DNA: TGTGCCAGCAGTTCCACCGGGGATGGGGACACTGAAGCTTTCTTT

V: TRBV28
size: -
J: TRBJ2-7
D: TRBD2
CDR3: CASSLPGGSEQYF
DNA: TGTGCCAGCAGTTTGCCGGGGGGGAGCGAGCAGTACTTC

V: TRBV6-1
size: -
J: TRBJ1-2
D: -
CDR3: CASLHTVAGYGYTF
DNA: TGTGCCAGCCTTCACACCGTTGCGGGCTATGGCTACACCTTC

V: TRBV19
size: -
J: TRBJ2-5
D: TRBD2
CDR3: CATSAGLAGVRAQYF
DNA: TGTGCCACCTCCGCGGGGCTAGCGGGGGTCCGGGCCCAGTACTTC

V: TRBV5-1
size: once
J: TRBJ1-2
D: -
CDR3: CASSQDSKYGYTF
DNA: TGCGCCAGCAGTCAGGACAGCAAATATGGCTACACCTTC

V: TRBV4-3
size: -
J: TRBJ2-7
D: -
CDR3: CASSQERQSYEQYF
DNA: TGCGCCAGCAGCCAAGAGCGACAGTCATACGAGCAGTACTTC

V: TRBV19
size: -
J: TRBJ1-2
D: -
CDR3: CASSIGRGLLANYGYTF
DNA: TGTGCCAGTAGTATAGGACGGGGACTCCTAGCTAACTATGGCTACACCTTC

V: TRBV19
size: few
J: TRBJ2-5
D: -
CDR3: CASGLSGRETQYF
DNA: TGTGCCAGTGGGCTATCGGGGAGGGAGACCCAGTACTTC

V: TRBV4-3
size: -
J: TRBJ2-7
D: TRBD2
CDR3: CASSQDLTGLAGGAYEQYF
DNA: TGCGCCAGCAGCCAAGATTTAACAGGACTAGCGGGGGGCGCCTACGAGCAGTACTTC

V: TRBV7-2
size: -
J: TRBJ2-4
D: -
CDR3: CASSLRGAGVNIQYF
DNA: TGTGCCAGCAGCCTTAGGGGGGCGGGGGTGAACATTCAGTACTTC

V: TRBV14
size: -
J: TRBJ1-2
D: TRBD1
CDR3: CASSRQGPYGYTF
DNA: TGTGCCAGCAGCAGACAGGGGCCCTATGGCTACACCTTC

V: TRBV18
size: -
J: TRBJ1-5
D: -
CDR3: CASSPLGGDQPQHF
DNA: TGTGCCAGCTCACCCCTTGGAGGGGATCAGCCCCAGCATTTT

V: TRBV18
size: -
J: TRBJ1-2
D: TRBD1
CDR3: CASSPPTGTGGDYGYTF
DNA: TGTGCCAGCTCACCACCTACCGGGACAGGGGGCGACTATGGCTACACCTTC

V: TRBV6-5
size: -
J: TRBJ2-7
D: -
CDR3: CASSTEGTVNEQYF
DNA: TGTGCCAGCAGTACGGAGGGGACAGTTAACGAGCAGTACTTC

V: TRBV15
size: -
J: TRBJ1-1
D: TRBD1
CDR3: CATRGRGTATEAFF
DNA: TGTGCCACCCGAGGCCGGGGGACAGCCACTGAAGCTTTCTTT

V: TRBV5-6
size: few
J: TRBJ2-7
D: -
CDR3: CASSSTGSSVLYF
DNA: TGTGCCAGCAGCTCAACAGGGTCTTCGGTCCTCTACTTC

V: TRBV19
size: once
J: TRBJ2-7
D: -
CDR3: CASSMSNEQYF
DNA: TGTGCCAGTAGTATGTCTAACGAGCAGTACTTC

V: TRBV5-1
size: -
J: TRBJ1-5
D: -
CDR3: CASSLGGGQPQHF
DNA: TGCGCCAGCAGCTTGGGGGGCGGCCAGCCCCAGCATTTT

V: TRBV6-4
size: -
J: TRBJ1-4
D: -
CDR3: CARQVSNEKLFF
DNA: TGTGCCAGACAGGTATCTAATGAAAAACTGTTTTTT

V: TRBV6-1
size: -
J: TRBJ1-1
D: -
CDR3: CASRSWRDTEAFF
DNA: TGTGCCAGCAGGAGTTGGAGGGACACTGAAGCTTTCTTT

V: TRBV9
size: -
J: TRBJ2-5
D: TRBD2
CDR3: CASSSDRGGQETQYF
DNA: TGTGCCAGCAGCTCAGACCGGGGGGGCCAAGAGACCCAGTACTTC

V: TRBV29-1
size: -
J: TRBJ2-5
D: -
CDR3: CSVARAFSQETQYF
DNA: TGCAGCGTTGCCAGGGCGTTTTCCCAAGAGACCCAGTACTTC

V: TRBV7-9
size: -
J: TRBJ2-7
D: TRBD1
CDR3: CASSFRQGPYEQYF
DNA: TGTGCCAGCAGCTTCCGACAGGGCCCCTACGAGCAGTACTTC

V: TRBV10-1
size: -
J: TRBJ2-3
D: TRBD2
CDR3: CASVSAPSGGDTQYF
DNA: TGCGCCAGCGTCTCCGCCCCTAGCGGGGGTGATACGCAGTATTTT

V: TRBV4-3
size: -
J: TRBJ1-2
D: -
CDR3: CASSQDRAGPHGYTF
DNA: TGCGCCAGCAGCCAAGATCGGGCAGGGCCGCATGGCTACACCTTC

V: TRBV7-6
size: -
J: TRBJ1-6
D: -
CDR3: CASSYQDTDSPLHF
DNA: TGTGCCAGCAGCTACCAGGATACGGATTCACCCCTCCACTTT

V: TRBV6-1
size: -
J: TRBJ2-1
D: -
CDR3: CASKMAGVVNEQFF
DNA: TGTGCCAGCAAAATGGCAGGGGTGGTCAATGAGCAGTTCTTC

V: TRBV6-5
size: -
J: TRBJ2-7
D: TRBD1
CDR3: CASTSRQGTSYEQYF
DNA: TGTGCCAGCACTTCGCGACAGGGTACCTCCTACGAGCAGTACTTC

V: TRBV27
size: -
J: TRBJ2-7
D: TRBD1
CDR3: CASSPRTGATLEDEQYF
DNA: TGTGCCAGCAGTCCACGGACAGGGGCCACCCTCGAGGACGAGCAGTACTTC

V: TRBV13
size: -
J: TRBJ1-4
D: TRBD1
CDR3: CASSSHGSGGEKLFF
DNA: TGTGCCAGCAGTTCGCACGGGTCAGGGGGCGAAAAACTGTTTTTT

V: TRBV5-4
size: -
J: TRBJ1-1
D: -
CDR3: CASSLVGGLNTEAFF
DNA: TGTGCCAGCAGCTTGGTAGGAGGGCTGAACACTGAAGCTTTCTTT

V: TRBV27
size: -
J: TRBJ1-1
D: TRBD1
CDR3: CASTRTGQNTEAFF
DNA: TGTGCCAGCACCCGGACAGGGCAGAACACTGAAGCTTTCTTT

V: TRBV28
size: -
J: TRBJ1-4
D: -
CDR3: CASSLYREGGKKKLFF
DNA: TGTGCCAGCAGTTTATATAGGGAAGGAGGGAAAAAAAAACTGTTTTTT

V: TRBV28
size: -
J: TRBJ1-2
D: -
CDR3: CASNRDTNYGYTF
DNA: TGTGCCAGTAACCGGGACACCAACTATGGCTACACCTTC

V: TRBV4-3
size: -
J: TRBJ1-3
D: -
CDR3: CASSQDPTGRAGNTIYF
DNA: TGCGCCAGCAGCCAAGATCCTACAGGGAGGGCTGGAAACACCATATATTTT

V: TRBV10-2
size: -
J: TRBJ2-2
D: -
CDR3: CASIPLPGQNTGELFF
DNA: TGCGCCAGCATCCCGCTACCGGGACAGAACACCGGGGAGCTGTTTTTT

V: TRBV7-7
size: -
J: TRBJ1-1
D: TRBD1
CDR3: CASSSGGVETEAFF
DNA: TGTGCCAGCAGCTCAGGGGGTGTTGAGACTGAAGCTTTCTTT

V: TRBV28
size: -
J: TRBJ1-1
D: -
CDR3: CAAGGGPLEAFF
DNA: TGTGCCGCCGGGGGGGGACCCCTTGAAGCTTTCTTT

V: TRBV2
size: -
J: TRBJ2-2
D: -
CDR3: CASSLTGELFF
DNA: TGTGCCAGCAGCCTCACCGGGGAGCTGTTTTTT

V: TRBV6-5
size: few
J: TRBJ1-2
D: TRBD1
CDR3: CASRTGDYGYTF
DNA: TGTGCCAGCAGGACAGGGGACTATGGCTACACCTTC

V: TRBV4-1
size: -
J: TRBJ2-2
D: TRBD1
CDR3: CASSHPDRGRDTGELFF
DNA: TGCGCCAGCAGCCATCCCGACAGGGGGCGGGACACCGGGGAGCTGTTTTTT

V: TRBV29-1
size: -
J: TRBJ1-1
D: -
CDR3: CSVQGESGHRAFF
DNA: TGCAGCGTACAGGGAGAAAGTGGACATCGAGCTTTCTTT

V: TRBV18
size: -
J: TRBJ1-2
D: -
CDR3: CASSPQGPSLANYGYTF
DNA: TGTGCCAGCTCGCCCCAGGGCCCGTCTTTAGCTAACTATGGCTACACCTTC

V: TRBV30
size: -
J: TRBJ2-1
D: TRBD1
CDR3: CAWDRDRGSNEQFF
DNA: TGTGCCTGGGACCGGGACAGGGGGTCTAATGAGCAGTTCTTC

V: TRBV6-5
size: -
J: TRBJ2-5
D: TRBD1
CDR3: CASSFDREMTQYF
DNA: TGTGCCAGCAGTTTCGACAGGGAAATGACCCAGTACTTC

V: TRBV28
size: -
J: TRBJ1-2
D: -
CDR3: CASTPGRFNYGYTF
DNA: TGTGCCAGCACCCCCGGGAGGTTTAACTATGGCTACACCTTC

V: TRBV27
size: -
J: TRBJ2-7
D: TRBD1
CDR3: CASSFRGGAPSSYEQYF
DNA: TGTGCCAGCAGTTTCAGAGGGGGCGCCCCCAGCTCCTACGAGCAGTACTTC

V: TRBV28
size: -
J: TRBJ1-4
D: TRBD1
CDR3: CASSIHRGGAEKLFF
DNA: TGTGCCAGCAGTATCCACAGGGGAGGCGCCGAAAAACTGTTTTTT

V: TRBV5-4
size: -
J: TRBJ2-7
D: -
CDR3: CASSFGALREQYF
DNA: TGTGCCAGCAGCTTTGGGGCCCTGCGGGAGCAGTACTTC

V: TRBV25-1
size: -
J: TRBJ2-2
D: TRBD1
CDR3: CASSEFSTGAGGELFF
DNA: TGTGCCAGCAGTGAATTCTCGACAGGGGCGGGCGGGGAGCTGTTTTTT

V: TRBV6-5
size: -
J: TRBJ1-4
D: TRBD1
CDR3: CATGFRDRGEKLFF
DNA: TGTGCCACCGGTTTCCGGGACAGGGGTGAAAAACTGTTTTTT